The 15 T cell receptor beta chains listed next were all sequenced from one sample in a study of OX40 agonist ivuxolimab in advanced cancers. Assay: immunoSEQ multiplex PCR; the TCRdb copy retains only in-frame clones and omits some. The table shows tens of thousands of clones, with around 77% occurring only once. The sequenced sample was CD4+ or CD8+ T cells sorted from blood, obtained in a trial of the OX40 agonist ivuxolimab. The source is an adult with an advanced solid tumor such as melanoma, head and neck, liver or kidney cancer.

The genes are TRBV18 and TRBJ2-5, with TRBD2 identical over 7 bases. Germline lookup yields CDR1 KGHSH and CDR2 LQKENI. The J segment lost 5 bases and the V segment lost 3 bases, leaving 6 bases of the junction unmatched. CDR3 length: 14 residues. The CDR3 region is CASSPRAGEETQYF. The CDR3 region has the DNA TGTGCCAGCTCACCTCGGGCGGGGGAGGAGACCCAGTACTTC. The entire variable domain, with the rest obtained from reference TRBV18 and TRBJ2-5, is as follows: NAGVMQNPRHLVRRRGQEARLRCSPMKGHSHVYWYRQLPEEGLKFMVYLQKENIIDESGMPKERFSAEFPKEGPSILRIQQVVRGDSAAYFCASSPRAGEETQYFGPGTRLLVL.

The V call is TRBV4-1, the J call TRBJ2-1; 9 bases are a match to TRBD1. V lost 1 base to trimming and J lost 7 bases; unmatched junction nucleotides: 11. The length of the CDR3 is 17 residues. Germline CDR1 is MGHRA and CDR2 is YSYEKL. CDR3 coding DNA: TGCGCCAGCAGCCAAGGCGTGTGGGGGACAGGGTCGAATGAGCAGTTCTTC. Residues: CASSQGVWGTGSNEQFF.

The chain combines TRBV21-1 with TRBJ2-7; TRBD1, as called in the table, went unchecked against the DNA. TRBV21-1 is tagged as a pseudogene. The length of the CDR3 is 15 residues. The CDR3 is CASRAPGVPVYEQYF. DNA of the CDR3: TGTGCCAGCAGGGCGCCAGGGGTCCCTGTCTACGAGCAGTACTTC.

The chain employs TRBV19 and TRBJ1-2; the match to TRBD1 covers 8 bases. Trimming took 5 bases from V and 8 from J; bases not matched to a gene: 4. This CDR3 spans 12 amino acids. The germline V gene has CDR1 LNHDA and CDR2 SQIVND (reference sequence). The CDR3 sequence is CASSPRDRGYTF. The CDR3 nucleotides read TGTGCCAGTAGTCCCAGGGACAGGGGCTACACCTTC.

The chain employs TRBV7-2 and TRBJ1-2; no reliable D call. The V end was cut by 1 base, the J end by 0 bases, with 3 bases between. The V gene's germline CDR1 is SGHTA and CDR2 FQGNSA. The CDR3 extends over 13 amino acids. CDR3 region: CASSLVPNYGYTF. In DNA form, the CDR3 reads TGTGCCAGCAGCTTAGTCCCTAACTATGGCTACACCTTC.

The chain recombines TRBV14 with TRBJ2-1; D may be TRBD1 (6 bases). Germline V lookup: CDR1 SGHDN, CDR2 FVKESK. Trimming pared 0 bases from V and 5 bases from J, leaving 14 bases between. The CDR3 extends over 16 amino acids. CDR3 sequence (DNA): TGTGCCAGCAGCCAAGATTGGGGGCGCATCAACAATGAGCAGTTCTTC. Translated: CASSQDWGRINNEQFF. Looking up the rest from reference TRBV14 and TRBJ2-1 gives the full variable domain: EAGVTQFPSHSVIEKGQTVTLRCDPISGHDNLYWYRRVMGKEIKFLLHFVKESKQDESGMPNNRFLAERTGGTYSTLKVQPAELEDSGVYFCASSQDWGRINNEQFFGPGTRLTVL.

CDR3 DNA sequence: TGCGCCAGCAGCTCCGGACAGGGGGCTTGGGATACGCAGTATTTT. It codes for CASSSGQGAWDTQYF. This chain joins TRBV5-1 and TRBJ2-3; TRBD1 matches 11 bases. This CDR3 contains 15 residues. From germline, CDR1 is SGHRS and CDR2 YFSETQ. The V gene end was trimmed by 3 bases and the J gene end by 6 bases; junction bases not matched to a gene: 6.

The rearrangement uses TRBV19 and TRBJ2-3; no firm D call. V was cut by 6 bases and J by 0 bases, with 10 bases left in between. CDR3 size: 14 residues. The germline CDR1 and CDR2 sequences are LNHDA and SQIVND (reference sequence). The CDR3: CASRPLTSTDTQYF. The CDR3 coding sequence is TGTGCCAGTAGGCCCCTCACTAGCACAGATACGCAGTATTTT. Using reference TRBV19 and TRBJ2-3 for the parts outside the CDR3, the full variable domain is DGGITQSPKYLFRKEGQNVTLSCEQNLNHDAMYWYRQDPGQGLRLIYYSQIVNDFQKGDIAEGYSVSREKKESFPLTVTSAQKNPTAFYLCASRPLTSTDTQYFGPGTRLTVL.

This rearrangement joins TRBV27 to TRBJ2-7, with TRBD2 matching over 7 bases. Trimming took 5 bases from V and 2 from J; bases not matched to a gene: 6. The CDR3 covers 14 residues. In germline, CDR1 is MNHEY, CDR2 SMNVEV (reference sequence). The CDR3 spells CASSRSSGTYEQYF. In nucleotides, the CDR3 is TGTGCCAGCAGTCGGTCTAGCGGAACCTACGAGCAGTACTTC.

This clone has a single count. The CDR3 DNA is TGCGCCAGCAGCTTTGCCCTAGCGGGAGGGCCGGAGACCCAGTACTTC. Translated: CASSFALAGGPETQYF. The J gene is TRBJ2-5, the V gene TRBV5-1; 12 bases are shared with TRBD2. Germline V CDR1 and CDR2: SGHRS, YFSETQ. This CDR3 region has 16 residues. Trimming at V came to 2 bases and at J to 5 bases, leaving 7 bases not matched to a gene.

V gene TRBV2 combines with J gene TRBJ1-1; no definite D call. The germline gives CDR1 SNHLY, CDR2 FYNNEI. With 4 bases removed from V and 9 bases from J, the gap between germline ends came to 15 bases. The CDR3 consists of 13 residues. The CDR3 DNA reads TGTGCCAGCAGTGGGGAGACCAGCGGAAAAGCTTTCTTT. Protein sequence: CASSGETSGKAFF.

The gene calls are TRBV5-5 and TRBJ2-2, with 10 nucleotides matching TRBD2. The CDR3 has 16 residues. The germline gives CDR1 SGHKS, CDR2 YYEKEE (reference sequence). V shed 4 bases and J 3 bases; nucleotides not matched to a gene: 6. The CDR3 reads CASSILAGVYTGELFF. CDR3 nucleotides: TGTGCCAGCAGCATTCTAGCGGGAGTATACACCGGGGAGCTGTTTTTT.

This sequence joins TRBV9 and TRBJ1-2, with D maybe TRBD1 (6 bases). Germline V lookup: CDR1 SGDLS, CDR2 YYNGEE. The CDR3 contains 15 residues. V shed 3 bases and J shed 1 base, with 13 bases lying between them. CDR3 region: CASSAGQPHNYGYTF. For the CDR3, the DNA is TGTGCCAGCAGCGCAGGACAGCCTCATAACTATGGCTACACCTTC.

This clone has more than one count but fewer than ten. The V and J genes are TRBV27 and TRBJ1-6; D is unclear. Germline V gene sequence: CDR1 MNHEY, CDR2 SMNVEV (reference sequence). V was trimmed by 1 base and J by 8 bases, leaving 12 bases between them. This CDR3 has 15 residues. The CDR3 region has the DNA TGTGCCAGCAGTTTATTGGGCACGGCTCATTCACCCCTCCACTTT. This translates into CASSLLGTAHSPLHF.

The chain combines TRBV27 with TRBJ1-6, with a possible D match to TRBD1 (6 bases). Germline CDR1 is MNHEY and CDR2 is SMNVEV (reference sequence). The CDR3 extends over 12 amino acids. V lost 6 bases and J lost 9, with 9 bases in between. This CDR3 reads CASRQQGSPLHF. DNA for the CDR3: TGTGCCAGCAGGCAACAGGGTTCACCCCTCCACTTT.